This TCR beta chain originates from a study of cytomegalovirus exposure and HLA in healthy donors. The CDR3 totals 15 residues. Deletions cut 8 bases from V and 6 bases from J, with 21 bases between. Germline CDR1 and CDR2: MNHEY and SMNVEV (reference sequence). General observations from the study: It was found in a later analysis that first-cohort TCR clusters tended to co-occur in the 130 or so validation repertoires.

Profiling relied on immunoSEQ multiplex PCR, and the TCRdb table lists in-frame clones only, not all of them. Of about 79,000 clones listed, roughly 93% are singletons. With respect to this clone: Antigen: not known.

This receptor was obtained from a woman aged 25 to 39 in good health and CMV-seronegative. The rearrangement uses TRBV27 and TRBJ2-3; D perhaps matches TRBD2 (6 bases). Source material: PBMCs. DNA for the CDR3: TGTGCCAGCCCCCGTGGGCGGGGTATTGAGGATACGCAGTATTTT. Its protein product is CASPRGRGIEDTQYF.